This is a list of T cell receptor beta chains from one sample in a study of T-cell memory formation after mild COVID-19. TCRdb re-derived calls from the 5' RACE reads in MiXCR, one entry per CDR3 protein. Altogether 340,000 or so distinct CDR3 sequences are present, over 10% being singletons, with the ten largest covering 20% to 25%. The sequenced sample was PBMCs or a T cell subset sorted from them (not recorded which). Every receptor here comes from a man aged 18-30 years who had mild COVID-19 (a few samples of this study predate the infection). Cell type and time point are not known. Each CDR3 is given with its conserved first and last residue. The D gene is left open where the match is weak. Clone size is given for some rows only: seen once, a few or many times, or a class if the clone is expanded.

V gene: TRBV19; clone size: NA; J gene: TRBJ1-1; D gene: NA; CDR3 protein: CASSIAGTGLNTEAFF; CDR3 DNA: TGTGCCAGTAGTATAGCCGGGACGGGATTGAACACTGAAGCTTTCTTT
V gene: TRBV29-1; clone size: few; J gene: TRBJ2-5; D gene: NA; CDR3 protein: CSVEDARREETQYF; CDR3 DNA: TGCAGCGTTGAAGACGCCAGACGGGAAGAGACCCAGTACTTC
V gene: TRBV6-2/TRBV6-3; clone size: NA; J gene: TRBJ2-7; D gene: NA; CDR3 protein: CASRWDRSQGEQYF; CDR3 DNA: TGTGCCAGCAGGTGGGACCGCTCTCAGGGCGAGCAGTACTTC
V gene: TRBV7-9; clone size: NA; J gene: TRBJ2-1; D gene: NA; CDR3 protein: CASSQGRPGQFF; CDR3 DNA: TGTGCCAGCAGCCAGGGACGGCCGGGGCAGTTCTTC
V gene: TRBV20-1; clone size: few; J gene: TRBJ2-1; D gene: TRBD2; CDR3 protein: CSARPTSGGAGEQFF; CDR3 DNA: TGCAGTGCTCGCCCGACTAGCGGGGGGGCAGGTGAGCAGTTCTTC
V gene: TRBV19; clone size: many; J gene: TRBJ2-7; D gene: TRBD1; CDR3 protein: CASSSTGTGFYEQYF; CDR3 DNA: TGTGCCAGTAGCTCTACCGGGACAGGGTTCTACGAGCAGTACTTC
V gene: TRBV19; clone size: NA; J gene: TRBJ2-6; D gene: NA; CDR3 protein: CASGSVATGANVLTF; CDR3 DNA: TGTGCCAGTGGATCGGTGGCAACCGGGGCCAACGTCCTGACTTTC
V gene: TRBV29-1; clone size: NA; J gene: TRBJ1-1; D gene: NA; CDR3 protein: CSVESYTEAFF; CDR3 DNA: TGCAGCGTCGAGAGTTACACTGAAGCTTTCTTT
V gene: TRBV5-1; clone size: many; J gene: TRBJ2-1; D gene: NA; CDR3 protein: CASSLGGPLNEQFF; CDR3 DNA: TGCGCCAGCAGCTTGGGCGGACCCCTCAATGAGCAGTTCTTC
V gene: TRBV28; clone size: NA; J gene: TRBJ1-2; D gene: NA; CDR3 protein: CASSRRGYGYTF; CDR3 DNA: TGTGCCAGCAGTCGGCGGGGTTATGGCTACACCTTC
V gene: TRBV7-8; clone size: few; J gene: TRBJ1-2; D gene: TRBD1; CDR3 protein: CASSWGTGPLEGYTF; CDR3 DNA: TGTGCCAGCAGCTGGGGGACAGGTCCCTTGGAGGGCTACACCTTC
V gene: TRBV6-2/TRBV6-3; clone size: many; J gene: TRBJ2-2; D gene: TRBD2; CDR3 protein: CASSTGLADTGELFF; CDR3 DNA: TGTGCCAGCAGTACGGGACTAGCGGACACCGGGGAGCTGTTTTTT
V gene: TRBV12-3/TRBV12-4; clone size: many; J gene: TRBJ2-3; D gene: NA; CDR3 protein: CASTLLGLTDTQYF; CDR3 DNA: TGTGCCAGCACTTTACTAGGTCTCACAGATACGCAGTATTTT
V gene: TRBV24-1; clone size: few; J gene: TRBJ2-3; D gene: NA; CDR3 protein: CATGGGGGDTQYF; CDR3 DNA: TGTGCCACCGGGGGAGGCGGTGGAGATACGCAGTATTTT
V gene: TRBV20-1; clone size: NA; J gene: TRBJ2-1; D gene: NA; CDR3 protein: CSARGNSLDRRFYNEQFF; CDR3 DNA: TGCAGTGCGAGGGGGAATTCATTGGACAGACGATTCTACAATGAGCAGTTCTTC
V gene: TRBV20-1; clone size: NA; J gene: TRBJ1-6; D gene: TRBD1; CDR3 protein: CSARQRDRDSPLHF; CDR3 DNA: TGCAGTGCCCGACAAAGGGACAGAGATTCACCCCTCCACTTT
V gene: TRBV12-3/TRBV12-4; clone size: NA; J gene: TRBJ2-7; D gene: TRBD1; CDR3 protein: CASSRAGGYEQYF; CDR3 DNA: TGTGCCAGCAGCAGAGCAGGGGGCTACGAGCAGTACTTC
V gene: TRBV12-3/TRBV12-4; clone size: NA; J gene: TRBJ1-5; D gene: NA; CDR3 protein: CASSSDSLNQPQHF; CDR3 DNA: TGTGCCAGCAGTTCCGACAGTCTTAATCAGCCCCAGCATTTT
V gene: TRBV3-1; clone size: NA; J gene: TRBJ1-1; D gene: TRBD1; CDR3 protein: CASSQPGTVNTEAFF; CDR3 DNA: TGTGCCAGCAGCCAACCCGGGACAGTGAACACTGAAGCTTTCTTT
V gene: TRBV12-3/TRBV12-4; clone size: many; J gene: TRBJ2-1; D gene: NA; CDR3 protein: CASTVDYFGYNEQFF; CDR3 DNA: TGTGCCAGCACCGTCGACTATTTTGGCTACAATGAGCAGTTCTTC
V gene: TRBV7-2; clone size: few; J gene: TRBJ2-3; D gene: TRBD2; CDR3 protein: CASSPALAGGQDTQYF; CDR3 DNA: TGTGCCAGCAGCCCCGCCCTAGCGGGGGGGCAAGATACGCAGTATTTT
V gene: TRBV5-1; clone size: few; J gene: TRBJ2-3; D gene: TRBD2; CDR3 protein: CASSLWELTSVGDTQYF; CDR3 DNA: TGCGCCAGCAGCTTGTGGGAGCTCACTAGCGTCGGAGATACGCAGTATTTT
V gene: TRBV12-3/TRBV12-4; clone size: many; J gene: TRBJ1-1; D gene: NA; CDR3 protein: CASSLTTEAFF; CDR3 DNA: TGTGCCAGCAGTTTAACCACTGAAGCTTTCTTT
V gene: TRBV5-1; clone size: NA; J gene: TRBJ1-4; D gene: NA; CDR3 protein: CASSLTQGTNEKLFF; CDR3 DNA: TGCGCCAGCAGCTTGACTCAAGGAACTAATGAAAAACTGTTTTTT
V gene: TRBV7-7; clone size: NA; J gene: TRBJ2-1; D gene: NA; CDR3 protein: CASSPLTGTFNEQFF; CDR3 DNA: TGTGCTAGCAGCCCGCTAACCGGGACTTTCAATGAGCAGTTCTTC
V gene: TRBV11-2; clone size: NA; J gene: TRBJ2-1; D gene: TRBD2; CDR3 protein: CASSLDTFGTREYNEQFF; CDR3 DNA: TGTGCCAGCAGCTTAGATACGTTCGGGACTAGGGAGTACAATGAGCAGTTCTTC
V gene: TRBV5-1; clone size: few; J gene: TRBJ2-3; D gene: TRBD1; CDR3 protein: CASSLVWGQANTDTQYF; CDR3 DNA: TGCGCCAGCAGCTTGGTATGGGGACAGGCCAACACAGATACGCAGTATTTT
V gene: TRBV7-9; clone size: many; J gene: TRBJ1-1; D gene: NA; CDR3 protein: CASSQGGDTEAFF; CDR3 DNA: TGCGCCAGCAGCCAAGGAGGGGACACTGAAGCTTTCTTT
V gene: TRBV10-2; clone size: NA; J gene: TRBJ2-5; D gene: TRBD2; CDR3 protein: CASSESWTSRETQYF; CDR3 DNA: TGCGCCAGCAGTGAGTCTTGGACTAGTAGAGAGACCCAGTACTTC